Shown below are 12 T cell receptor beta chains from a single sample sequenced in a study of T cell repertoires in cytomegalovirus infection. Their specific antigens are unknown. TCRdb analysed the reads with MiXCR anew, one entry per CDR3 protein. The top ten clones hold around an eighth of a sample with around 750,000 distinct CDR3 sequences, 30% to 35% of them seen once. Source: cultured CD8+ T cells from PBMCs, taken from culture after CMV antigen stimulation. All receptors come from a human donor in good health (CMV status not recorded). Some clones in this sample may be carry-over from other donors' samples.

V usage is TRBV20-1 and J usage is TRBJ2-7; possible D gene TRBD2, 6 bases. Germline values: CDR1 DFQATT, CDR2 SNEGSKA (reference sequence). V was clipped by 7 bases and J by 1 base, with 17 bases between them. CDR3 size: 14 residues. Here the CDR3 reads CSVDLGRGSYEQYF. CDR3 DNA: TGCAGTGTGGATCTGGGGCGGGGTTCCTACGAGCAGTACTTC.

The table lists this clonotype with many counts. The chain carries TRBV7-3 and TRBJ2-7, with D perhaps TRBD2 (5 bases). In germline, CDR1 is SGHTA, CDR2 FQGTGA. This CDR3 spans 15 amino acids. With 6 bases removed from V and 1 base from J, the gap between germline ends came to 16 bases. CDR3 residues: CASSSGLRSSYEQYV. CDR3 nucleotide sequence: TGTGCCAGCAGTTCTGGACTCCGCTCGTCCTACGAGCAGTACGTC.

A few counts support this clonotype. The chain uses TRBV7-8 and TRBJ2-7; D perhaps matches TRBD2 (6 bases). Trimming cost V 5 bases and J 1 base, with 15 bases left between them. The CDR3 has 15 amino acids. Per germline, CDR1 SGHVS and CDR2 FQNEAQ. The CDR3: CASSPRTGLSYEQYV. CDR3 nucleotide sequence: TGTGCCAGCAGCCCCAGGACGGGACTTTCCTACGAGCAGTACGTC.

CDR3 nucleotide sequence: TGTGCCAGCAGTTACTTCCCTGGAGCGGGGGCCCTAGTCGGTGAGCAGTTCTTC. This encodes CASSYFPGAGALVGEQFF. The chain uses TRBV6-5 and TRBJ2-1; TRBD2 matches 8 bases. With 1 base clipped from V and 9 bases from J, the junction kept 17 bases outside the gene matches. Per the germline V gene, CDR1 is MNHEY and CDR2 is SVGAGI. This CDR3 is built from 18 residues.

This clonotype was seen a few times. The chain couples TRBV20-1 to TRBJ2-1, with D uncertain. Germline V gives CDR1 DFQATT, CDR2 SNEGSKA (reference sequence). The CDR3 spans 12 residues. Trimming removed 1 base from V and 4 bases from J, with 5 bases in between. The CDR3 coding sequence is TGCAGTGCTAGAGTCACGTACAATGAGCAGTTCTTC. It is translated as CSARVTYNEQFF.

V is TRBV12-3 or TRBV12-4 and J is TRBJ2-7; D might be TRBD2 (5 bases). The V end lost 6 bases, the J end lost 4 bases, and 19 bases lay between the germline ends. This CDR3 comprises 15 residues. CDR3 residues: CASSYLAKGEYEQYF. CDR3 DNA sequence: TGTGCCAGCAGCTACCTAGCTAAAGGCGAATACGAGCAGTACTTC.

This clonotype was counted a single time. The chain uses TRBV7-3 and TRBJ2-2, with 10 bases aligning to TRBD1. The V segment lost 4 bases and the J segment 7 bases; nucleotides outside the gene matches: 9. This CDR3 comprises 16 residues. The germline CDR1 and CDR2 sequences are SGHTA and FQGTGA. CDR3 bases: TGTGCCAGCAGCTCTAGACAGGGGGCGATCATCGGGGAGCTGTTTTTT. Translated, it gives CASSSRQGAIIGELFF.

This clonotype came up a few times. The V and J genes are TRBV7-9 and TRBJ2-5; D gene uncertain. Trimming left V 3 bases short and J 4 bases short, with 15 bases between. The CDR3 has 15 residues. Germline loops: CDR1 SEHNR, CDR2 FQNEAQ (reference sequence). As DNA, the CDR3 is TGTGCCAGCAGCTTGGTGGACGAGGTTACAGAGACCCAGTACTTC. Protein sequence: CASSLVDEVTETQYF.

This chain uses TRBV7-9 with TRBJ2-1; 10 nucleotides agree with TRBD2. The junction had 9 bases not matched to a gene; V was cut back by 6 bases and J by 4 bases. Germline-derived CDR1 and CDR2 are SEHNR and FQNEAQ (reference sequence). CDR3 length: 16 amino acids. The CDR3 DNA reads as TGTGCCAGCAGAAACCCTAGCGGGGGAGTTTACAATGAGCAGTTCTTC. The encoded protein is CASRNPSGGVYNEQFF.

The V call is TRBV7-3, the J call TRBJ1-6; D gene unclear. This CDR3 comprises 13 residues. In germline, CDR1 is SGHTA, CDR2 FQGTGA. V gave up 5 bases and J gave up 3 bases, with 5 bases separating them. The CDR3 region has the DNA TGTGCCAGCAGCATAAACTATAATTCACCCCTCCACTTT. Protein product: CASSINYNSPLHF.

The rearrangement joins TRBV7-9 to TRBJ1-2; D ambiguous. V lost 10 bases and J 4 bases, leaving 10 bases between the germline ends. Looked up from germline, CDR1 is SEHNR and CDR2 is FQNEAQ (reference sequence). The CDR3 is made up of 11 amino acids. The CDR3 DNA reads TGTGCCACCGAGACCATCTATGGCTACACCTTC. As protein: CATETIYGYTF.

The rearrangement uses TRBV12-3 or TRBV12-4 and TRBJ1-2; 9 bases agree with TRBD1. The CDR3 covers 15 residues. The junction had 8 bases not matched to a gene; V was cut back by 5 bases and J by 4 bases. The CDR3 spells CASSPPGQGTYGYTF. The CDR3 DNA sequence: TGTGCCAGCAGTCCCCCAGGACAGGGGACCTATGGCTACACCTTC.